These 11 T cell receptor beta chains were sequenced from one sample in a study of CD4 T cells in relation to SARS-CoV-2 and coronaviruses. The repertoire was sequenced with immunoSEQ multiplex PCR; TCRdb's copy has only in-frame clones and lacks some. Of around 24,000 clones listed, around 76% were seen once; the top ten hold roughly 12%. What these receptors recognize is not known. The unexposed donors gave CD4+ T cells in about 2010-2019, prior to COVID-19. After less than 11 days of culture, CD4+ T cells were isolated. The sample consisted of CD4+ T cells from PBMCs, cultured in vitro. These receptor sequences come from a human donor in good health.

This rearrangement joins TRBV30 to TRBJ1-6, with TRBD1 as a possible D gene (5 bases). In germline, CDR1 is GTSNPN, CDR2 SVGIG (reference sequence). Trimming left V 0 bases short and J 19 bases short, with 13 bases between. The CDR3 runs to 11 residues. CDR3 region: CAWSVGATGHF. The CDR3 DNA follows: TGTGCCTGGAGTGTAGGCGCCACAGGACACTTT.

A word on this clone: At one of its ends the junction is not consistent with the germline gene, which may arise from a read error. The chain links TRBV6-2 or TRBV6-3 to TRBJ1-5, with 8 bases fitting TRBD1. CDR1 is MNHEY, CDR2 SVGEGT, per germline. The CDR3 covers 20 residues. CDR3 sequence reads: CASSNSRGPTSTYSNQPQHF. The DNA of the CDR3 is TGTGCCAGCAGTAACTCCAGGGGGCCCACCTCCACTTATAGCAATCAGCCCCAGCATTTT.

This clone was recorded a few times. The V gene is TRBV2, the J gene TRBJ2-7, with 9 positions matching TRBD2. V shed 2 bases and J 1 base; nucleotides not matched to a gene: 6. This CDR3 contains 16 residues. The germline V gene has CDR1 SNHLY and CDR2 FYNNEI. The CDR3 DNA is TGTGCCAGCAGTGAATTCGGCCTAGCGGGGTCCTACGAGCAGTACTTC. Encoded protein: CASSEFGLAGSYEQYF.

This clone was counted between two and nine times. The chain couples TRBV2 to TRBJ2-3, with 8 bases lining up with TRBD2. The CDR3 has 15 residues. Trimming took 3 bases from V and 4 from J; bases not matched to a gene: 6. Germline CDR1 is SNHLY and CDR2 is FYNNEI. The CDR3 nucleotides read TGTGCCAGCAGTGATCGACTAGCGTGGCCAGATACGCAGTATTTT. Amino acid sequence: CASSDRLAWPDTQYF.

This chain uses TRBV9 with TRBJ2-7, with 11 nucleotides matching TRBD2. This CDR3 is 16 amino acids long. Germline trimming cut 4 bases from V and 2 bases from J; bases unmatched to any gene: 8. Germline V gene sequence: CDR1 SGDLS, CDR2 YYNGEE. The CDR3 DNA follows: TGTGCCAGCAGCACCCTCGGGACTAGCGGCACCTACGAGCAGTACTTC. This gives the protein CASSTLGTSGTYEQYF.

The CDR3 spells CASSRTGGYYEQYF. DNA for the CDR3: TGTGCCAGCAGCAGGACAGGGGGTTACTACGAGCAGTACTTC. The rearrangement joins TRBV25-1 to TRBJ2-7; TRBD1 matches 10 bases. There are 14 residues in the CDR3. V shed 6 bases, J shed 3 bases, and the junction held 5 bases outside the gene matches. Germline V gene data show CDR1 as MGHDK and CDR2 as SYGVNS.

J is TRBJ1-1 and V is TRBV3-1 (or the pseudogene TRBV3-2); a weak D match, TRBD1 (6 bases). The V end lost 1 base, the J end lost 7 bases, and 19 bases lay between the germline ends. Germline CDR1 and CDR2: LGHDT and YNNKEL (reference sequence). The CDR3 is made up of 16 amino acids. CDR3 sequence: CASSQAPLQGKGEAFF. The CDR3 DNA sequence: TGTGCCAGCAGCCAAGCCCCACTACAGGGAAAGGGTGAAGCTTTCTTT.

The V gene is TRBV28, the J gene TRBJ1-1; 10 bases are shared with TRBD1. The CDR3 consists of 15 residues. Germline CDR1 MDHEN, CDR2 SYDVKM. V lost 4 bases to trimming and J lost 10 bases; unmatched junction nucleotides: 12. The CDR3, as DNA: TGTGCCAGCAGTTCTCTAGGGACAGGGGAGATTGGAGCTTTCTTT. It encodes CASSSLGTGEIGAFF.

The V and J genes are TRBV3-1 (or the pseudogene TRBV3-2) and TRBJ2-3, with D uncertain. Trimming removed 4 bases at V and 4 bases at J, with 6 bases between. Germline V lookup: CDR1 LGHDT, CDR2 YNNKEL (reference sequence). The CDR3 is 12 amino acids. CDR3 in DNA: TGTGCCAGCAGCCGGGCTTCAGATACGCAGTATTTT. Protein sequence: CASSRASDTQYF.

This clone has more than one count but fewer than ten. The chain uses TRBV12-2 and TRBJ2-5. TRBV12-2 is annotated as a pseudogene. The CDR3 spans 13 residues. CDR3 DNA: TGTGCAAGTCGCTGGGGGACCGCCGAGGCCCAGTACTTC. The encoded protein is CASRWGTAEAQYF.

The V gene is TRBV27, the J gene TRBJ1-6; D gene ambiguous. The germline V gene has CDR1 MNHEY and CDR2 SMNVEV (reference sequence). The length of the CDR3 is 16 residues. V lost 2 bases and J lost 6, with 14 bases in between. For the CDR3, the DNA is TGTGCCAGCAGTTTAGAAGCTCGGCAGTTTAATTCACCCCTCCACTTT. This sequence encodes CASSLEARQFNSPLHF.